This T cell receptor (beta chain) was documented in a study of spatial heterogeneity in lung cancer (dated by TCRdb to the late 2010s). The study in broad terms: Beta-chain transcripts were consistently detected in greater numbers than alpha-chain transcripts, which likely reflects a higher abundance of beta-chain transcripts. In tumor regions, TCR transcript counts showed a strong correlation with a T cell transcriptional module score from matched bulk RNA-seq. In the raw uncorrected reads, each unique combination of TCR and UMI appeared on average more than ten times. Nonsynonymous mutation counts, determined by whole-exome sequencing of tumor tissue, were related to features of the TCR repertoire. Both alpha and beta chains were TCR-sequenced in samples taken at surgery, namely 220 tumor regions, fewer than 80 matched nontumor lung samples and 50 to 60 PBMC samples. The study quantitatively compared TCR alpha and beta repertoires across multiple tumor regions, matched nontumor lung and blood in non-small cell lung cancer. What the authors observed across the whole study: Counts of ubiquitous and regional expanded TCRs correlated with counts of ubiquitous and regional nonsynonymous mutations, respectively. Confirming at a functional level the hypothesis that regional TCRs recognize regional mutations was considered to require additional single-cell paired TCR alpha and beta sequencing. TCR-seq coverage of tumor T cells was estimated at only 7% to 8% for alpha chains and 11% to 15% for beta chains. The tumor nonsynonymous mutation count correlated with the number of expanded alpha and beta TCRs within the tumor.

The library was produced with 5' RACE. The reads were generated on a NextSeq 500. The TCR library protocol attached a unique molecular identifier to each TCR cDNA molecule to allow correction of PCR and sequencing errors. Concerning the study's data processing: TCR identification, UMI-based error correction and CDR3 extraction were all carried out with Decombinator tools. TCRs above a frequency of 2 per 1,000, corresponding to the top 1% of the tumor frequency distribution, were defined as expanded. Expanded tumor TCRs statistically deemed absent (corrected P<0.05) from at least one tumor region were classed as regional, and all other expanded tumor TCRs were classed as ubiquitous. Rényi diversity was computed with the R vegan package after subsampling each repertoire 100 times to 5,000 TCRs. To build CDR3 similarity networks, amino acid triplet string-kernel similarity was used, and CDR3s were connected when their pairwise similarity was above 0.82. TCRdb passed the public sequencing reads through fastp at Q25 and MiXCR, retaining productive beta sequences. Every entry covers one CDR3 protein and lists the most common genes and DNA from its rows. These V and J calls derive from TCRdb rather than the authors' analysis. This sample comprises 25,000 to 30,000 distinct CDR3 sequences, about 6.6% of them detected only once. The top ten constitute about 24% of the sample.

The intended sense of this specimen's time point label: sample taken at primary tumor resection. Samples were obtained from 70 to 85 patients with early-stage, untreated non-small cell lung cancer from the lung TRACERx cohort. TCR sequencing used whole RNA extracted from tumor and nontumor lung tissue, or from cryopreserved PBMC samples, without cell sorting. Only patients for whom sufficient RNA was available from at least two tumor regions were selected for TCR sequencing. A lung pathologist reviewed the tumor and adjacent nontumor lung specimens before the specimens were selected. The junction shows trimming of 5 bases on V and 0 bases on J, and the gene matches do not reach 4 bases of it. The CDR3 contains 16 residues, cysteine and phenylalanine counted. The only DNA kept is the CDR3, 48 bases in frame from the first base. In the germline V gene, CDR1 corresponds to SGHTA and CDR2 to FQGNSA. Regarding this clonotype: The antigen it recognizes is unknown. Qualities for individual bases were not recorded, and no much larger clone is one base off.

Here the sequenced sample was lung tumor tissue, taken at surgery. This clonotype was sampled from a male donor with early-stage non-small cell lung cancer. In this chain, TRBV7-2 is recombined with TRBJ2-1, and 10 junctional nucleotides match TRBD1. The DNA sequence is given as TGTGCCAGCAGCAGGACAGGGGGAGGCTCCTACAATGAGCAGTTCTTC. Translated, it gives CASSRTGGGSYNEQFF.